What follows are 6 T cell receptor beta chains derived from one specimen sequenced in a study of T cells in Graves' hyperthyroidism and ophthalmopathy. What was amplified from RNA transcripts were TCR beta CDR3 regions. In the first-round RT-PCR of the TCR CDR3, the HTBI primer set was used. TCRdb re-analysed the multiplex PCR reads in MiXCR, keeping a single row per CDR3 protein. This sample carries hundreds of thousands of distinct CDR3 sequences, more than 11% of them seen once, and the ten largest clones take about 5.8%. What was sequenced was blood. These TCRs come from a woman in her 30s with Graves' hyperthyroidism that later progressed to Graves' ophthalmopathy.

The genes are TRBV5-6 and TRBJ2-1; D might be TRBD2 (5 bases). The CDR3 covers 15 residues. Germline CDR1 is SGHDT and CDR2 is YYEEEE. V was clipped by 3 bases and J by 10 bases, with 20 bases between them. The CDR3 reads CASSSRDGRVGEQFF. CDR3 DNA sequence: TGTGCCAGCAGCTCCCGGGATGGGCGGGTTGGGGAGCAGTTCTTC.

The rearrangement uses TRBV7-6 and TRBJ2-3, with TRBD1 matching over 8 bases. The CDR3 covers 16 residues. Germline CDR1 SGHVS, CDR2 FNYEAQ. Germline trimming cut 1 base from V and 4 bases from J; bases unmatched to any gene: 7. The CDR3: CASSLGPTGGADTQYF. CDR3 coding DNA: TGTGCCAGCAGCTTAGGGCCAACAGGGGGAGCAGATACGCAGTATTTT.

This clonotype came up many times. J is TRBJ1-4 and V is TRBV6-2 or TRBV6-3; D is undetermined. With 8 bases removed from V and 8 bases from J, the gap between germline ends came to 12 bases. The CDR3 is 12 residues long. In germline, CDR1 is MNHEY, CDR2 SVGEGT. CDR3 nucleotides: TGTGCCAGCTACGGAACACGGGAAAAACTGTTTTTT. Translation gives CASYGTREKLFF.

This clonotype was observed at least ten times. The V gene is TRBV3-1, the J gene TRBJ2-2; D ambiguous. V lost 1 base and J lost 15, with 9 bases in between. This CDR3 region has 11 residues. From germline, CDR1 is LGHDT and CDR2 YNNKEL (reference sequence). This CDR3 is CASSQGGKVFF. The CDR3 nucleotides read TGTGCCAGCAGCCAAGGTGGAAAGGTGTTTTTT.

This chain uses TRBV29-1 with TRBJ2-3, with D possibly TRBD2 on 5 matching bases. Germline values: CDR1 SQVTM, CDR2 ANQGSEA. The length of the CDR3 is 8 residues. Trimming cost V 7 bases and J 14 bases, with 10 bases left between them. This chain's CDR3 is CSDPEGYF. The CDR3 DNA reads TGCAGCGACCCTGAGGGGTATTTT.

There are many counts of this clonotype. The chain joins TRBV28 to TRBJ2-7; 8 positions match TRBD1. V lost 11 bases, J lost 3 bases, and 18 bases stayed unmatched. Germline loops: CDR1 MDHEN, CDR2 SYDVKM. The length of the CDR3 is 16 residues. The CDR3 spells CAYKNPRQGTHYEQYF. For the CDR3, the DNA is TGTGCCTACAAGAATCCTAGACAGGGGACACACTACGAGCAGTACTTC. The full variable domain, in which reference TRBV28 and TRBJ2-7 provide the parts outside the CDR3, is DVKVTQSSRYLVKRTGEKVFLECVQDMDHENMFWYRQDPGLGLRLIYFSYDVKMKEKGDIPEGYSVSREKKERFSLILESASTNQTSMYLCAYKNPRQGTHYEQYFGPGTRLTVT.